Each of the 9 T cell receptor beta chains below was sequenced from the same sample in a study of blood T cell repertoires in COVID-19. Data came from immunoSEQ multiplex PCR; TCRdb stores just in-frame clones and leaves some out. The sample yields around 200,000 clones, around 85% seen once. The specimen sequenced was peripheral blood. The receptors were sampled from an older woman with COVID-19, enrolled during active disease.

The rearrangement links TRBV4-2 to TRBJ2-2; 11 nucleotides match TRBD2. The trim removed 8 bases at V and 0 bases at J, leaving 11 bases unmatched. In germline, CDR1 is LGHNA, CDR2 YNFKEQ. There are 18 residues in the CDR3. This chain's CDR3 is CASGNSGTSGPNTGELFF. In DNA, the CDR3 is TGTGCCAGCGGGAATTCCGGGACTAGCGGACCGAACACCGGGGAGCTGTTTTTT.

The chain uses TRBV28 and TRBJ2-4; D may be TRBD2 (5 bases). CDR1 MDHEN and CDR2 SYDVKM come from the germline V gene. The CDR3 runs to 14 residues. Trimming stripped 6 bases from V and 0 bases from J, with 9 bases between. The CDR3 loop is CASSPGVAKNIQYF. The CDR3 nucleotides are TGTGCCAGCAGCCCCGGGGTAGCCAAAAACATTCAGTACTTC.

The chain has TRBV2 and TRBJ2-7; 9 positions agree with TRBD1. V lost 9 bases to trimming and J lost 0 bases; unmatched junction nucleotides: 6. This CDR3 region has 14 residues. CDR1 is SNHLY, CDR2 FYNNEI, per germline. The CDR3 coding sequence is TGTGCCAGTACAGGGGGCGCTTTCTCCTACGAGCAGTACTTC. Protein sequence: CASTGGAFSYEQYF.

The rearrangement links TRBV6-2 or TRBV6-3 to TRBJ2-7; 10 nucleotides match TRBD2. The CDR3 has 17 amino acids. Germline CDR1 reads MNHEY; CDR2 reads SVGEGT. Trimming took 2 bases from V and 3 from J; bases not matched to a gene: 10. The CDR3 nucleotides read TGTGCCAGCAGTTACGCTATATTCAGCGGGAGGGACTACGAGCAGTACTTC. It encodes CASSYAIFSGRDYEQYF.

The sample holds a few counts of this clone. The genes are TRBV7-2 and TRBJ1-4, with 7 positions matching TRBD1. This CDR3 spans 15 amino acids. Trimming took 6 bases from V and 8 from J; bases not matched to a gene: 12. Germline V lookup: CDR1 SGHTA, CDR2 FQGNSA. The DNA for the CDR3 is TGTGCCAGCAGACACCGACAGGGCCCGGGGGAAAAACTGTTTTTT. This sequence encodes CASRHRQGPGEKLFF.

The chain carries TRBV27 and TRBJ2-3; weak D call: TRBD2 (5 bases). Germline V CDR1 and CDR2: MNHEY, SMNVEV (reference sequence). The CDR3 totals 13 residues. V lost 5 bases and J lost 6, with 12 bases in between. The CDR3 loop is CASSIRLLDTQYF. The CDR3 DNA reads TGTGCCAGCAGTATACGACTACTGGATACGCAGTATTTT.

This clone was seen once. V is TRBV4-1 and J is TRBJ1-5; no firm D call. V shed 5 bases and J shed 4 bases, with 12 bases lying between them. The CDR3 consists of 14 residues. Germline loops: CDR1 MGHRA, CDR2 YSYEKL. The CDR3 nucleotides are TGCGCCAGCAGCACACCTGCCGGGAATCAGCCCCAGCATTTT. The encoded protein is CASSTPAGNQPQHF.

The rearrangement joins TRBV6-2 or TRBV6-3 to TRBJ2-7; 8 bases agree with TRBD2. The CDR3 sequence is 16 residues long. Trimming took 2 bases from V and 4 from J; bases not matched to a gene: 10. The germline CDR1 and CDR2 sequences are MNHEY and SVGEGT. The CDR3 DNA sequence: TGTGCCAGCAGTTACGTCCCGGGAGGGCCCGTTTACGAGCAGTACTTC. The encoded protein is CASSYVPGGPVYEQYF.

The V call is TRBV7-2, the J call TRBJ2-7; 7 bases line up with TRBD2. Trimming cost V 2 bases and J 4 bases; bases outside gene matches: 11. CDR3 size: 16 residues. The germline CDR1 and CDR2 sequences are SGHTA and FQGNSA. The DNA for the CDR3 is TGTGCCAGCAGCTTAAGCGGGACCTTACCGAATTACGAGCAGTACTTC. Translated, it gives CASSLSGTLPNYEQYF.